This T cell receptor (beta chain) was sequenced for a study of T cell repertoires in cytomegalovirus infection (dated by TCRdb to about 2019). In terms of the full investigation: Donor HLA type was relevant to the analysis, because carriage of CMV infection together with the matching HLA type was indicated by public TCR beta signatures.

As concerns this clonotype: The clone's antigen remains unknown. No base quality values were provided; no much bigger clone lies one nucleotide off.

The run used an Illumina HiSeq 1500. The public reads were quality trimmed at Q25 with fastp and then assembled into clones with MiXCR by TCRdb, keeping productive beta chains. Rows are unified per CDR3 protein, each entry keeping the most common DNA and genes. The sample includes 400,000 or so distinct CDR3 sequences, with roughly a third observed a single time. The ten most abundant clones make up 12% to 15% of the sample. Here is what the overall study found, with its caveats: In both this cohort and an independent roughly 400-donor cohort, the cumulative frequency of public TCR beta family members distinguished carriers of CMV infection plus the relevant HLA type. The ex vivo response was dominated by HLA-C-restricted CMV-specific TCR beta clonotypes, which also provided the single most frequent clonotype in two of eight donors.

The V end loses 4 bases and the J end loses 10 bases, and a stretch of 14 bases separates them. The CDR1 and CDR2 encoded by the germline V gene (reference sequence) are LGHDT and YNNKEL. Including the terminal cysteine and phenylalanine, the CDR3 comprises 14 residues. CDR3 DNA only is kept here, 42 bases in frame from base 1. The TCR was taken from a human donor in good health (CMV status not recorded). Some clones in this sample may be carry-over from other donors' samples. This receptor chain uses TRBV3-1 and TRBJ1-6; a tentative D call is TRBD1 (5 bases match). The sample consisted of PBMCs. At the DNA level, the sequence is TGTGCCAGCAGCCTCGGGACGGATTCGTCACCCCTCCACTTT. It specifies CASSLGTDSSPLHF.